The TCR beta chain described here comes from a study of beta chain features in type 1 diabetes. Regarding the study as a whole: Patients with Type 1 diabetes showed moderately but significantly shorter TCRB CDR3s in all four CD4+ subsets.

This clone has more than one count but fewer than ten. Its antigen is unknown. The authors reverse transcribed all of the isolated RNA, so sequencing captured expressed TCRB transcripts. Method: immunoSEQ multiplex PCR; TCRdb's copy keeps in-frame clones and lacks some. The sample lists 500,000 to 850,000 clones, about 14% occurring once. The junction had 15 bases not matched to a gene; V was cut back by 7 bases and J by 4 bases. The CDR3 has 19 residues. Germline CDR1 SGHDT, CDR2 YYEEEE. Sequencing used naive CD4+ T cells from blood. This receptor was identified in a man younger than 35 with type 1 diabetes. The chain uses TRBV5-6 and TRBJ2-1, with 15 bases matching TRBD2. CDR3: CASFRGPGLAGGPYNEQFF. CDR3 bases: TGTGCCAGCTTCAGGGGACCGGGACTAGCGGGAGGCCCATACAATGAGCAGTTCTTC.